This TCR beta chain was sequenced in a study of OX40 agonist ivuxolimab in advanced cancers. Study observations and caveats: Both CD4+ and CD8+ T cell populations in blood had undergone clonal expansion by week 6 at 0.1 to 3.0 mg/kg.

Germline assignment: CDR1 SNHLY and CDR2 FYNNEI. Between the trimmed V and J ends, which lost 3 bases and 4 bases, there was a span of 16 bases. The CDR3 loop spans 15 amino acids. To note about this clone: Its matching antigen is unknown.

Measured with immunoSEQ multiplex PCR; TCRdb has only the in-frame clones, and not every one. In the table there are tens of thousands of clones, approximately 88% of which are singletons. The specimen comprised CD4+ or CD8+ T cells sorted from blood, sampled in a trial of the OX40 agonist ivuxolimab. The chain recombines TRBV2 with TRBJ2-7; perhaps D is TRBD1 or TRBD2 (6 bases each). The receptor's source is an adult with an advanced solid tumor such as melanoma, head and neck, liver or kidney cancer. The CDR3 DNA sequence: TGTGCCAGCAGTGATCCAGTGGAGGGGGAATACGAGCAGTACTTC. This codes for CASSDPVEGEYEQYF.